This T cell receptor beta chain was identified in a study of blood T cell repertoires in COVID-19. The CDR3 is made up of 16 amino acids. Trimming at V came to 6 bases and at J to 9 bases, leaving 14 bases not matched to a gene. Germline loops: CDR1 KGHSY, CDR2 FQNENV. The assay was immunoSEQ multiplex PCR, and TCRdb's table has in-frame clones only and misses some. Of 250,000 or so clones listed, under 85% are singletons. This clone was picked up one time. J is TRBJ2-1 and V is TRBV16, with 10 bases identical to TRBD2. Sequenced: peripheral blood. This sequence was found in a man aged 25 to 45 who had recovered from COVID-19. The CDR3 here is CASRPLGAGGPGEQFF. The CDR3 coding sequence is TGTGCCAGCAGGCCCCTGGGAGCGGGGGGGCCCGGTGAGCAGTTCTTC.